Shown below are 27 T cell receptor beta chains from a single sample sequenced in a study of cytomegalovirus exposure and HLA in healthy donors. Assay: immunoSEQ multiplex PCR; the TCRdb copy retains only in-frame clones and omits some. The sample holds roughly 75,000 clones, around four fifths seen once. The source material was PBMCs. The source is a man aged 30 to 39 in good health and CMV-seronegative.

The chain recombines TRBV5-1 with TRBJ2-3, with 13 bases that match TRBD2. Germline CDR1 and CDR2: SGHRS and YFSETQ. The CDR3 totals 17 residues. V was clipped by 4 bases and J by 3 bases; unmatched bases: 8. The CDR3 sequence: CASSAQLAGGPTDTQYF. The CDR3 DNA is TGCGCCAGCAGCGCGCAACTAGCGGGAGGGCCTACAGATACGCAGTATTTT.

This chain uses TRBV29-1 with TRBJ2-3; a weak D match, TRBD2 (6 bases). There are 12 residues in the CDR3. CDR1 is SQVTM and CDR2 is ANQGSEA in the germline V gene. Deletions cut 8 bases from V and 4 bases from J, with 13 bases between. DNA for the CDR3: TGCAGCATGGGACTCGTCGCAGATACGCAGTATTTT. It yields the protein CSMGLVADTQYF.

The chain combines TRBV15 with TRBJ1-1; D unclear. The CDR3 covers 13 residues. In germline, CDR1 is LNHNV, CDR2 YYDKDF (reference sequence). The V end was cut by 8 bases, the J end by 1 base, with 11 bases between. CDR3 bases: TGTGCCACCCGCATCCCGGGGAACACTGAAGCTTTCTTT. It translates to CATRIPGNTEAFF.

This sequence joins TRBV7-9 and TRBJ1-1; D may be TRBD1 (5 bases). The CDR3 runs to 15 residues. Trimming shortened V by 2 bases and J by 3 bases, and 13 bases separated the two germline ends. Per the germline V gene, CDR1 is SEHNR and CDR2 is FQNEAQ (reference sequence). CDR3 bases: TGTGCCAGCAGCTTACCGCAGGGCGCGGACACTGAAGCTTTCTTT. Encoded protein: CASSLPQGADTEAFF.

V and J are TRBV7-9 and TRBJ2-7; 9 bases align to TRBD1. Trimming at V came to 5 bases and at J to 0 bases, leaving 11 bases not matched to a gene. The CDR3 extends over 17 amino acids. Germline V gene lookup returns CDR1 SEHNR and CDR2 FQNEAQ (reference sequence). The CDR3 coding sequence is TGTGCCAGCAGCCTGGGTCCCGGGACAGGGAACTCCTACGAGCAGTACTTC. Amino acids: CASSLGPGTGNSYEQYF.

In nucleotides, the CDR3 is TGTGCCAGCAGTTTTACGTGGAGGGACGAGCAGTACGTC. Its translation is CASSFTWRDEQYV. The J gene is TRBJ2-7, the V gene TRBV27, with a weak D call TRBD2 (6 bases). The CDR3 totals 13 residues. Germline values: CDR1 MNHEY, CDR2 SMNVEV (reference sequence). Trimming stripped 3 bases from V and 5 bases from J, with 11 bases between.

This chain connects TRBV7-8 to TRBJ1-1; D is ambiguous. V was cut by 5 bases and J by 3 bases, with 19 bases left in between. This CDR3 is 16 amino acids long. Germline-derived CDR1 and CDR2 are SGHVS and FQNEAQ. The CDR3 coding sequence is TGTGCCAGCAGCCCCACGCCGAGCGGGATAGACACTGAAGCTTTCTTT. It codes for CASSPTPSGIDTEAFF.

The chain joins TRBV5-4 to TRBJ2-1; 14 positions match TRBD2. This CDR3 has 15 residues. Germline lookup yields CDR1 SGHNT and CDR2 YYREEE (reference sequence). The ends lost 4 bases at V and 10 bases at J; junction bases unmatched: 7. CDR3 coding DNA: TGTGCCAGCAGCCCGGGACTAGCGGGAGCGGGAGAGCAGTTCTTC. This translates into CASSPGLAGAGEQFF.

The rearrangement uses TRBV7-3 and TRBJ2-1; 10 nucleotides line up with TRBD2. Germline trimming cut 5 bases from V and 4 bases from J; bases unmatched to any gene: 5. Germline CDR1 and CDR2: SGHTA and FQGTGA. This CDR3 has 15 residues. In nucleotides, the CDR3 is TGTGCCAGCAGCGTGCTAGCGGGGGCATACAATGAGCAGTTCTTC. Translated: CASSVLAGAYNEQFF.

This clone turned up a few times. The chain combines TRBV7-9 with TRBJ1-1; 8 bases are a match to TRBD1. V shed 5 bases and J 3 bases; nucleotides not matched to a gene: 17. CDR3 size: 18 residues. Germline values: CDR1 SEHNR, CDR2 FQNEAQ (reference sequence). The CDR3 bases are TGTGCCAGCAGCCCGTTACGACAGGGGAGGGGTTTGGACACTGAAGCTTTCTTT. It specifies CASSPLRQGRGLDTEAFF.

The rearrangement links TRBV10-3 to TRBJ2-7, with 8 bases identical to TRBD1. V was clipped by 8 bases and J by 6 bases; unmatched bases: 6. The CDR3 covers 12 residues. Germline lookup yields CDR1 ENHRY and CDR2 SYGVKD. CDR3 in amino acids: CAIGGTGGEQYF. Written as DNA, the CDR3 is TGTGCCATCGGCGGGACAGGTGGCGAGCAGTACTTC.

This sequence joins TRBV7-2 and TRBJ2-5, with TRBD2 identical over 8 bases. Germline V gene data show CDR1 as SGHTA and CDR2 as FQGNSA. The V gene end was trimmed by 3 bases and the J gene end by 3 bases; junction bases not matched to a gene: 6. The CDR3 is 15 amino acids. The CDR3 here is CASSFPGGAKETQYF. In nucleotides, the CDR3 is TGTGCCAGCAGCTTCCCCGGGGGGGCAAAAGAGACCCAGTACTTC.

The gene calls are TRBV19 and TRBJ2-1; 12 nucleotides align to TRBD2. The CDR3 loop spans 14 amino acids. Germline trimming cut 8 bases from V and 7 bases from J; bases unmatched to any gene: 6. The germline V gene has CDR1 LNHDA and CDR2 SQIVND (reference sequence). The chain's CDR3 is CASYGGLAGNEQFF. The CDR3 DNA reads TGTGCCAGTTACGGAGGACTAGCGGGGAATGAGCAGTTCTTC.

This chain uses TRBV25-1 with TRBJ2-3; 8 nucleotides line up with TRBD1. In germline, CDR1 is MGHDK, CDR2 SYGVNS. Trimming took 1 base from V and 2 from J; bases not matched to a gene: 5. The CDR3 has 16 residues. The CDR3 sequence: CASSEWGQDLTDTQYF. The CDR3 nucleotides read TGTGCCAGCAGTGAATGGGGACAGGACCTCACAGATACGCAGTATTTT.

The V and J genes are TRBV9 and TRBJ1-2; 10 bases line up with TRBD1. CDR1 and CDR2 (germline): SGDLS, YYNGEE. V shed 0 bases and J 11 bases; nucleotides not matched to a gene: 13. This CDR3 spans 16 amino acids. CDR3 residues: CASSVAGTGEGGRYTF. The CDR3 DNA sequence: TGTGCCAGCAGCGTAGCCGGGACAGGGGAGGGGGGTCGGTACACCTTC.

The chain links TRBV27 to TRBJ1-5; no definite D call. Per the germline V gene, CDR1 is MNHEY and CDR2 is SMNVEV (reference sequence). The CDR3 is made up of 14 amino acids. Trimming cost V 5 bases and J 0 bases, with 8 bases left between them. As DNA, the CDR3 is TGTGCCAGCAGTAAGCGATATAGCAATCAGCCCCAGCATTTT. Residues: CASSKRYSNQPQHF.

This chain joins TRBV4-1 and TRBJ1-5; 8 bases agree with TRBD1. V lost 1 base to trimming and J lost 5 bases; unmatched junction nucleotides: 10. Germline values: CDR1 MGHRA, CDR2 YSYEKL. There are 17 residues in the CDR3. The CDR3, as DNA: TGCGCCAGCAGCCAAGCAACAGGGGGGGGTTTTGATCAGCCCCAGCATTTT. It is translated as CASSQATGGGFDQPQHF.

The J gene is TRBJ2-6, the V gene TRBV19; the match to TRBD2 covers 8 bases. The CDR3 is 15 amino acids. With V trimmed by 8 bases and J by 2 bases, 5 bases remained unmatched. Germline V gene lookup returns CDR1 LNHDA and CDR2 SQIVND (reference sequence). Here the CDR3 DNA reads TGTGCCAGTCGTACAGCGGGGGCTGGGGCCAACGTCCTGACTTTC. Translation gives CASRTAGAGANVLTF.

The V call is TRBV6-5, the J call TRBJ2-7; TRBD1 matches 7 bases. Germline loops: CDR1 MNHEY, CDR2 SVGAGI. CDR3 size: 15 residues. V dropped 5 bases and J dropped 0; count of bases not matched to a gene: 7. The CDR3 spells CASSPGTDNSYEQYV. The CDR3 nucleotides are TGTGCCAGCAGTCCCGGGACAGACAACTCCTACGAGCAGTACGTC.

The CDR3 here is CASSIFAGAYNEQFF. CDR3 in DNA: TGTGCCAGTAGTATCTTCGCGGGAGCTTACAATGAGCAGTTCTTC. This chain links TRBV19 with TRBJ2-1; 7 nucleotides match TRBD2. V shed 3 bases, J shed 4 bases, and the junction held 6 bases outside the gene matches. This CDR3 comprises 15 residues. Germline CDR1 LNHDA, CDR2 SQIVND (reference sequence).

This chain joins TRBV5-6 and TRBJ1-5; TRBD1 is a possible D gene (5 bases). V lost 2 bases to trimming and J lost 10 bases, with 16 bases between them. The germline CDR1 and CDR2 sequences are SGHDT and YYEEEE. The CDR3 extends over 14 amino acids. The DNA for the CDR3 is TGTGCCAGCAGCTTTGGCCCCCCGGGGGACCCCCAGCATTTT. Translating gives CASSFGPPGDPQHF.

This clone has just one count. One end of the junction does not line up with germline, which may come from a read error. The V gene is TRBV7-3, the J gene TRBJ2-1; D is perhaps TRBD2 (7 bases). The CDR3 runs 13 residues. Germline V gene data show CDR1 as SGHTA and CDR2 as FQGTGA. The CDR3 spells CASRLGGADEQFF. CDR3 in DNA: TGTGCCAGCCGCTTGGGGGGGGCTGATGAGCAGTTCTTC. The full variable domain, with the rest looked up from reference TRBV7-3 and TRBJ2-1, is GAGVSQTPSNKVTEKGKYVELRCDPISGHTALYWYRQSLGQGPEFLIYFQGTGAADDSGLPNDRFFAVRPEGSVSTLKIQRTERGDSAVYLCASRLGGADEQFFGPGTRLTVL.

The rearrangement joins TRBV13 to TRBJ2-7; possible D gene TRBD1, 5 bases. The germline V and J ends were trimmed by 6 bases and 4 bases, with 13 bases remaining between them. The CDR3 has 13 amino acids. The germline V gene encodes CDR1 PRHDT and CDR2 FYEKMQ (reference sequence). CDR3 sequence (DNA): TGTGCCAGCAGTCCTAAGGGGCGATACGAGCAGTACGTC. Amino acid sequence: CASSPKGRYEQYV.

The chain joins TRBV5-1 to TRBJ2-3; weak D call: TRBD2 (5 bases). Germline-derived CDR1 and CDR2 are SGHRS and YFSETQ. This CDR3 is 14 amino acids long. V lost 0 bases, J lost 5 bases, and 10 bases lay in between. CDR3 nucleotides: TGCGCCAGCAGCTTGGGAGGGAGCGAAGATACGCAGTATTTT. Protein product: CASSLGGSEDTQYF.

The rearrangement joins TRBV4-1 to TRBJ1-3; D remains unclear. Trimming cost V 2 bases and J 0 bases, with 14 bases left between them. Germline CDR1 reads MGHRA; CDR2 reads YSYEKL. The CDR3 consists of 17 residues. As DNA, the CDR3 is TGCGCCAGCAGCCAATTAATCTATCGAGGCTCTGGAAACACCATATATTTT. This gives the protein CASSQLIYRGSGNTIYF.

The rearrangement joins TRBV6-5 to TRBJ1-4; D may be TRBD1 (5 bases). The V gene lost 0 bases and the J gene lost 2 bases, with 10 bases spanning the gap. This CDR3 spans 16 amino acids. Germline V gives CDR1 MNHEY, CDR2 SVGAGI. DNA of the CDR3: TGTGCCAGCAGTTACTCGCAGTCAGGGACTAATGAAAAACTGTTTTTT. Translated, it gives CASSYSQSGTNEKLFF.

The table lists this clone with a few counts. The J gene is TRBJ1-1, the V gene TRBV5-1; 8 nucleotides agree with TRBD1. The junction had 6 bases not matched to a gene; V was cut back by 4 bases and J by 4 bases. CDR3 length equals 14 residues. Germline CDR1 is SGHRS and CDR2 is YFSETQ. Here the CDR3 DNA reads TGCGCCAGCAGCATACAGGGACAGGCCACTGAAGCTTTCTTT. It codes for CASSIQGQATEAFF.